This T cell receptor (beta chain) was retrieved from a study of T cell changes during pregnancy in multiple sclerosis. Method: immunoSEQ multiplex PCR; TCRdb's copy keeps in-frame clones and lacks some. In the table there are some 36,000 clones, approximately 90% of which are singletons. The J segment lost 1 base and the V segment lost 4 bases, leaving 8 bases of the junction unmatched. Germline V gives CDR1 SGHNT, CDR2 YENEEA. The CDR3 length is 18 residues. The source was peripheral blood, collected in the second trimester of pregnancy. The genes are TRBV11-3 and TRBJ2-5, with 14 bases identical to TRBD2. The source is a female donor in good health, enrolled as a control in a pregnancy study. The CDR3 here is CASSSLLGLAGGQETQYF. CDR3 nucleotide sequence: TGTGCCAGCAGCTCCCTTCTCGGACTAGCGGGGGGCCAAGAGACCCAGTACTTC.